The 10 T cell receptor beta chains given below trace back to one sample, sequenced in a study of immune characterization of retroperitoneal liposarcoma. TCRdb re-analysed the PCR reads in MiXCR, keeping a single row per CDR3 protein. Found here are more than 9,000 distinct CDR3 sequences, 37% of them singletons; the top ten hold roughly a tenth. The source material was tumor tissue. The receptors stem from a female donor with retroperitoneal liposarcoma.

The V call is TRBV6-1, the J call TRBJ2-5; possible D gene TRBD2, 6 bases. V lost 1 base and J 4 bases, leaving 13 bases between the germline ends. Germline-derived CDR1 and CDR2 are MNHNS and SASEGT. There are 15 residues in the CDR3. The chain's CDR3 is CASSEGGGGPETQYF. CDR3 in DNA: TGTGCCAGCAGTGAAGGTGGAGGAGGGCCAGAGACCCAGTACTTC.

In this sample, this clonotype turned up a few times. The CDR3 region has the DNA TGTGCCAGCAGCTTTAACAGTGGGGACTACGAGCAGTACTTC. It yields the protein CASSFNSGDYEQYF. This chain uses TRBV11-2 with TRBJ2-7; D call uncertain. The germline V and J ends were trimmed by 3 bases and 3 bases, with 12 bases remaining between them. There are 14 residues in the CDR3. Germline CDR1 reads SGHAT; CDR2 reads FQNNGV.

The chain has TRBV6-6 and TRBJ2-5, with D hard to call. The germline CDR1 and CDR2 sequences are MNHNY and SVGAGI (reference sequence). Deletions cut 2 bases from V and 8 bases from J, with 6 bases between. This CDR3 has 11 residues. The CDR3 DNA reads TGTGCCAGCAGTTACAGGGTCACCCAGTACTTC. Its translation is CASSYRVTQYF.

The chain has TRBV11-3 and TRBJ2-7, with D possibly TRBD1 on 6 matching bases. The CDR3 is 14 amino acids. V gave up 8 bases and J gave up 4 bases, with 18 bases separating them. Germline CDR1 is SGHNT and CDR2 is YENEEA. As DNA, the CDR3 is TGTGCCAGCCGACCAACAGGGTCGAAGTACGAGCAGTACTTC. Translating gives CASRPTGSKYEQYF.

This clonotype is labeled as medium-sized (0.01 to 0.1%). The chain combines TRBV6-1 with TRBJ2-1, with 11 bases aligning to TRBD2. The J segment lost 7 bases and the V segment lost 4 bases, leaving 9 bases of the junction unmatched. The germline V gene encodes CDR1 MNHNS and CDR2 SASEGT. The CDR3 is 16 amino acids. CDR3 sequence (DNA): TGTGCCAGCAGTGTCTCTCTAGCGGGAGGTGGGAATGAGCAGTTCTTC. As protein: CASSVSLAGGGNEQFF.

The chain links TRBV27 to TRBJ2-5; no clear D. Trimming removed 2 bases at V and 3 bases at J, with 7 bases between. The CDR3 runs to 13 residues. The germline CDR1 and CDR2 sequences are MNHEY and SMNVEV (reference sequence). The CDR3 coding sequence is TGTGCCAGCAGTTTACTACCAAAAGAGACCCAGTACTTC. Translated, it gives CASSLLPKETQYF.

This chain uses TRBV6-5 with TRBJ2-2; possibly TRBD1 for D (6 bases). Trimming removed 5 bases from V and 2 bases from J, with 12 bases in between. The CDR3 is 15 residues long. Germline CDR1 reads MNHEY; CDR2 reads SVGAGI. In DNA, the CDR3 is TGTGCCAGCAGTGACACAGGGCCTAACACCGGGGAGCTGTTTTTT. Translation: CASSDTGPNTGELFF.

This clonotype has a handful of counts. J is TRBJ2-3 and V is TRBV10-1, with 7 bases lining up with TRBD2. J was trimmed by 1 base and V by 3 bases; bases with no gene match: 4. The CDR3 contains 15 residues. CDR1 and CDR2 (germline): WNHNN, SYGVQD (reference sequence). The CDR3 loop is CASSDLAGGTDTQYF. The CDR3 coding sequence is TGCGCCAGCAGTGATTTGGCGGGAGGCACAGATACGCAGTATTTT.

This clonotype was seen a handful of times. The chain uses TRBV7-6 and TRBJ2-3; TRBD2 agrees at 8 bases. This CDR3 has 19 residues. J gave up 1 base and V 5 bases, and 17 bases lay outside the gene matches. Germline V gene lookup returns CDR1 SGHVS and CDR2 FNYEAQ. CDR3 DNA: TGTGCCAGCAGCAACGGAAGGTTTATAGCGGGAAGACGCACAGATACGCAGTATTTT. Amino acids: CASSNGRFIAGRRTDTQYF.

In this sample, this clonotype turned up a few times. This sequence joins TRBV11-2 and TRBJ2-4; 7 bases fit TRBD2. The ends lost 1 base at V and 13 bases at J; junction bases unmatched: 7. Germline assignment: CDR1 SGHAT and CDR2 FQNNGV. There are 13 residues in the CDR3. CDR3 residues: CASSLGEGSEQYF. CDR3 DNA sequence: TGTGCCAGCAGCTTAGGGGAGGGGAGTGAGCAGTACTTC.